The 27 T cell receptor beta chains below all came from one sample that was sequenced in a study of siplizumab effects on memory and regulatory T cells. Using immunoSEQ multiplex PCR, the repertoire was profiled, and TCRdb retains in-frame clones only, with some absent. The sample lists about 120,000 clones, about 94% seen once, with around 1.7% in the top ten. The sequenced material came from non-Treg CD4+ T cells sorted from blood. These receptors were collected from a human donor in good health.

The chain has TRBV18 and TRBJ1-2; D gene uncertain. This CDR3 comprises 13 residues. Trimming removed 6 bases at V and 3 bases at J, with 11 bases between. Looked up from germline, CDR1 is KGHSH and CDR2 is LQKENI. CDR3 nucleotide sequence: TGTGCCAGCTCCCCGGGAGAGGACTATGGCTACACCTTC. Its protein is CASSPGEDYGYTF.

This clone has only one observation. The chain has TRBV6-1 and TRBJ2-1; maybe TRBD1 (6 bases). CDR3 length equals 16 residues. The V gene's germline CDR1 is MNHNS and CDR2 SASEGT. Trimming took off 2 bases at V and 8 bases at J, with 19 bases between the two ends. CDR3 sequence: CASSEPGRRGFDEQFF. DNA of the CDR3: TGTGCCAGCAGTGAACCGGGCCGCAGGGGATTCGATGAGCAGTTCTTC.

The chain combines TRBV28 with TRBJ2-3; D may be TRBD2 (5 bases). V lost 2 bases to trimming and J lost 5 bases, with 17 bases between them. Germline CDR1 MDHEN, CDR2 SYDVKM. The length of the CDR3 is 16 residues. The DNA of the CDR3 is TGTGCCAGCAGTTTAGCAGGCTCTACTAGTGGAGATACGCAGTATTTT. Translating it yields CASSLAGSTSGDTQYF.

The V call is TRBV9, the J call TRBJ2-1; 9 positions agree with TRBD2. Trimming removed 3 bases from V and 3 bases from J; junction bases left unmatched: 13. Germline V gives CDR1 SGDLS, CDR2 YYNGEE. This CDR3 is 18 amino acids long. In DNA, the CDR3 is TGTGCCAGCAGCGCCGGGCCCGACGGGACTAGCTTCTACAATGAGCAGTTCTTC. It codes for CASSAGPDGTSFYNEQFF.

J is TRBJ2-2 and V is TRBV2, with 8 nucleotides matching TRBD1. From germline, CDR1 is SNHLY and CDR2 FYNNEI. The CDR3 runs 13 residues. Trimming took 6 bases from V and 4 from J; bases not matched to a gene: 1. CDR3: CASRTGVTGELFF. The CDR3 nucleotides are TGTGCCAGCAGGACAGGGGTCACCGGGGAGCTGTTTTTT. Drawing the rest from reference TRBV2 and TRBJ2-2, the complete variable domain is EPEVTQTPSHQVTQMGQEVILRCVPISNHLYFYWYRQILGQKVEFLVSFYNNEISEKSEIFDDQFSVERPDGSNFTLKIRSTKLEDSAMYFCASRTGVTGELFFGEGSRLTVL.

The J gene is TRBJ1-1, the V gene TRBV18; D gene ambiguous. The CDR3 sequence is 13 residues long. From germline, CDR1 is KGHSH and CDR2 LQKENI. V dropped 2 bases and J dropped 0 bases, with 4 bases sitting between them. As DNA, the CDR3 is TGTGCCAGCTCACCAACGATGAACACTGAAGCTTTCTTT. Protein sequence: CASSPTMNTEAFF. The entire variable domain, with the rest obtained from reference TRBV18 and TRBJ1-1, is as follows: NAGVMQNPRHLVRRRGQEARLRCSPMKGHSHVYWYRQLPEEGLKFMVYLQKENIIDESGMPKERFSAEFPKEGPSILRIQQVVRGDSAAYFCASSPTMNTEAFFGQGTRLTVV.

The chain has TRBV29-1 and TRBJ1-6; possible D gene TRBD1, 6 bases. The ends were cut back, 7 bases at V and 10 bases at J, with 17 bases in the middle. CDR1 is SQVTM and CDR2 is ANQGSEA in the germline V gene. CDR3 length equals 13 residues. The CDR3 region is CSGSGGAGSPLHF. The CDR3 DNA follows: TGCAGCGGCTCGGGGGGGGCTGGGTCACCCCTCCACTTT. Complete variable domain (other parts from reference TRBV29-1 and TRBJ1-6): SAVISQKPSRDICQRGTSLTIQCQVDSQVTMMFWYRQQPGQSLTLIATANQGSEATYESGFVIDKFPISRPNLTFSTLTVSNMSPEDSSIYLCSGSGGAGSPLHFGNGTRLTVT.

The rearrangement links TRBV6-1 to TRBJ1-4; a weak D match, TRBD1 (6 bases). Germline V gene sequence: CDR1 MNHNS, CDR2 SASEGT. Between the trimmed V and J ends, which lost 11 bases and 5 bases, there was a span of 15 bases. The CDR3 is 13 amino acids. In DNA, the CDR3 is TGTGCCGTAAGGACAGCGGGGAATGAAAAACTGTTTTTT. Protein: CAVRTAGNEKLFF.

The rearrangement uses TRBV19 and TRBJ1-1, with D hard to call. The CDR3 is 14 residues long. V lost 3 bases and J 2 bases, leaving 10 bases between the germline ends. Germline values: CDR1 LNHDA, CDR2 SQIVND (reference sequence). Here the CDR3 reads CASSMYRGNTEAFF. Here the CDR3 DNA reads TGTGCCAGTAGTATGTATCGGGGAAACACTGAAGCTTTCTTT.

This clone has just a few counts. The chain employs TRBV7-9 and TRBJ1-2; no reliable D call. CDR3 length: 14 residues. The germline gives CDR1 SEHNR, CDR2 FQNEAQ (reference sequence). The V and J ends lost 6 bases and 8 bases respectively, with 19 bases between them. The CDR3 is CASRGSLAVRGYTF. In DNA form, the CDR3 reads TGTGCCAGCAGGGGCAGCCTCGCGGTTCGCGGCTACACCTTC.

The V call is TRBV7-2, the J call TRBJ2-3; no definite D call. V lost 0 bases, J lost 6 bases, and 7 bases lay in between. The CDR3 sequence is 13 residues long. Germline V gene data show CDR1 as SGHTA and CDR2 as FQGNSA. CDR3 amino acids: CASSLASGDTQYF. The CDR3 DNA is TGTGCCAGCAGCTTAGCTAGTGGCGATACGCAGTATTTT.

V gene TRBV18 combines with J gene TRBJ2-1, with D possibly matching TRBD2 (6 bases). This CDR3 is 16 amino acids long. The V and J ends lost 6 bases and 3 bases respectively, with 18 bases between them. Germline CDR1 is KGHSH and CDR2 is LQKENI. CDR3: CASSQTGGTFYNEQFF. The CDR3, as DNA: TGTGCCAGCTCGCAAACAGGCGGGACTTTCTACAATGAGCAGTTCTTC.

CDR3 in amino acids: CASSYSSSTYGYTF. CDR3 nucleotides: TGTGCCAGCAGTTACTCTTCGTCTACGTATGGCTACACCTTC. The V gene is TRBV6-5, the J gene TRBJ1-2; D not resolved. Germline V gene data show CDR1 as MNHEY and CDR2 as SVGAGI. This CDR3 has 14 amino acids. V shed 0 bases and J shed 5 bases, with 10 bases lying between them.

The DNA for the CDR3 is TGTGCCAGCAGGACAGGGGACAGCTATGGCTACACCTTC. Protein product: CASRTGDSYGYTF. V usage is TRBV6-1 and J usage is TRBJ1-2; TRBD1 matches 8 bases. J gave up 4 bases and V 6 bases, and 4 bases lay outside the gene matches. This CDR3 contains 13 residues. Germline CDR1 MNHNS, CDR2 SASEGT.

This chain links TRBV19 with TRBJ2-3; D ambiguous. V was trimmed by 1 base and J by 3 bases, leaving 8 bases between them. Germline V gene sequence: CDR1 LNHDA, CDR2 SQIVND (reference sequence). The CDR3 is 14 residues long. In nucleotides, the CDR3 is TGTGCCAGTAGTATAGTAACAGTGACAGATACGCAGTATTTT. Protein sequence: CASSIVTVTDTQYF.

The chain is built from TRBV6-5 and TRBJ2-3, with D possibly TRBD2 on 6 matching bases. V was shortened by 4 bases and J by 0 bases, with 14 bases between the two germline ends. The CDR3 is made up of 16 amino acids. Germline loops: CDR1 MNHEY, CDR2 SVGAGI. DNA for the CDR3: TGTGCCAGCAGTTTCGCTAGCGCTTCTAGCACAGATACGCAGTATTTT. The encoded protein is CASSFASASSTDTQYF.

About this clone itself: Other nucleotide sequences in the sample specify the same CDR3. The chain recombines TRBV5-1 with TRBJ2-7, with D uncertain. V lost 0 bases, J lost 0 bases, and 4 bases lay in between. This CDR3 spans 13 amino acids. CDR1 is SGHRS and CDR2 is YFSETQ in the germline V gene. CDR3 region: CASSLAGSYEQYF. CDR3 nucleotide sequence: TGCGCCAGCAGCTTGGCGGGCTCCTACGAGCAGTACTTC.

The chain has TRBV2 and TRBJ1-1; 7 bases are shared with TRBD1. Germline assignment: CDR1 SNHLY and CDR2 FYNNEI. This CDR3 spans 14 amino acids. The V and J ends lost 2 bases and 7 bases, in that order; junction bases with no gene match: 7. The CDR3 coding sequence is TGTGCCAGCAGTGAAAGGGGGCCCAACGGTGAAGCTTTCTTT. Amino acids: CASSERGPNGEAFF.

CDR3 coding DNA: TGTGCCAGCGTTGAGCAGGGCCTACGTGGAACCGGGGAGCTGTTTTTT. Translation gives CASVEQGLRGTGELFF. The chain recombines TRBV7-9 with TRBJ2-2; tentative D call: TRBD1 (5 bases). Per the germline V gene, CDR1 is SEHNR and CDR2 is FQNEAQ (reference sequence). The CDR3 runs 16 residues. With 8 bases removed from V and 5 bases from J, the gap between germline ends came to 21 bases.

The rearrangement uses TRBV4-2 and TRBJ1-2; 12 bases are shared with TRBD1. V dropped 3 bases and J dropped 8; count of bases not matched to a gene: 10. Germline values: CDR1 LGHNA, CDR2 YNFKEQ. The CDR3 runs 16 residues. The CDR3 coding sequence is TGTGCCAGCAGCCACCCTCCGGGACAGGGGGCTGAGGGCTACACCTTC. Encoded protein: CASSHPPGQGAEGYTF.

This chain connects TRBV29-1 to TRBJ2-2, with TRBD2 matching 7 bases. The CDR3 sequence is 15 residues long. Germline trimming cut 0 bases from V and 6 bases from J; bases unmatched to any gene: 7. Germline loops: CDR1 SQVTM, CDR2 ANQGSEA. CDR3 sequence (DNA): TGCAGCGTTGAAGATCTTCGGGGGAGGGCCGGGGAGCTGTTTTTT. The encoded protein is CSVEDLRGRAGELFF.

This clone was observed a single time. In nucleotides, the CDR3 is TGTGCCAGCAGGGAAAGTGGAAAGGGGGAGACCCAGTACTTC. The encoded protein is CASRESGKGETQYF. The chain links TRBV6-1 to TRBJ2-5; the D gene is possibly TRBD1 (5 bases). CDR1 is MNHNS and CDR2 is SASEGT in the germline V gene. The V and J ends lost 6 bases and 5 bases respectively, with 16 bases between them. CDR3 length equals 14 residues.

The rearrangement joins TRBV9 to TRBJ2-5; 7 bases map to TRBD2. This CDR3 is built from 16 residues. The trim removed 0 bases at V and 4 bases at J, leaving 9 bases unmatched. CDR1 is SGDLS, CDR2 YYNGEE, per germline. CDR3 nucleotide sequence: TGTGCCAGCAGCGTAGCTGGGGTTCCGGGGGGAGAGACCCAGTACTTC. Encoded protein: CASSVAGVPGGETQYF.

The rearrangement joins TRBV5-1 to TRBJ2-5; TRBD1 or TRBD2 may be the D gene (5 bases each). CDR3 length: 15 amino acids. Trimming took 4 bases from V and 4 from J, leaving 17 bases between them. The germline CDR1 and CDR2 sequences are SGHRS and YFSETQ. In DNA, the CDR3 is TGCGCCAGCAGCCAGGCACTAGGCCAGGGAGAGACCCAGTACTTC. Protein sequence: CASSQALGQGETQYF.

This clone was counted between two and nine times. The chain employs TRBV6-5 and TRBJ1-1; TRBD1 matches 7 bases. Germline lookup yields CDR1 MNHEY and CDR2 SVGAGI. This CDR3 region has 14 residues. The trim removed 2 bases at V and 1 base at J, leaving 1 base unmatched. CDR3 coding DNA: TGTGCCAGCAGTTACCGGACAGGGAACACTGAAGCTTTCTTT. It translates to CASSYRTGNTEAFF.

The chain joins TRBV15 to TRBJ2-7; TRBD1 matches 9 bases. The length of the CDR3 is 13 residues. Per germline, CDR1 LNHNV and CDR2 YYDKDF (reference sequence). J was trimmed by 1 base and V by 10 bases; bases with no gene match: 5. The CDR3 region has the DNA TGTGCCAGGCCGGGACAGGGTTCCTACGAGCAGTACTTC. Protein: CARPGQGSYEQYF. Using reference TRBV15 and TRBJ2-7 for the parts outside the CDR3, the full variable domain is DAMVIQNPRYQVTQFGKPVTLSCSQTLNHNVMYWYQQKSSQAPKLLFHYYDKDFNNEADTPDNFQSRRPNTSFCFLDIRSPGLGDTAMYLCARPGQGSYEQYFGPGTRLTVT.

The chain joins TRBV11-3 to TRBJ2-1; no definite D call. The CDR3 is 13 amino acids. CDR1 is SGHNT and CDR2 is YENEEA in the germline V gene. V gave up 1 base and J gave up 5 bases, with 6 bases separating them. The CDR3 protein is CASSLVRNNEQFF. The CDR3 bases are TGTGCCAGCAGCTTAGTACGGAACAATGAGCAGTTCTTC.